Each of the 18 T cell receptor beta chains below was sequenced from the same sample in a study of CD8 T cells in ankylosing spondylitis (dated by TCRdb to about 2017). The library came from 5' RACE. The run used an Illumina HiSeq 2500. Using fastp at Q25 and MiXCR, TCRdb reprocessed the public reads and kept productive beta chains. All rows with the same CDR3 protein become a single entry with the most common DNA and genes. The sample profile shows roughly 250,000 distinct CDR3 sequences; roughly 8.6% of them were found once. In total, the top ten clones hold almost 7% of the sample. The sample consisted of blood, either unsorted or a sorted T cell fraction (not recorded which). All receptors derive from a male donor with ankylosing spondylitis or in good health (not recorded which).

This clonotype was seen ten or more times. V and J are TRBV3-1 and TRBJ2-1; 10 bases fit TRBD2. The ends lost 4 bases at V and 7 bases at J; junction bases unmatched: 4. This CDR3 spans 14 amino acids. The V gene's germline CDR1 is LGHDT and CDR2 YNNKEL (reference sequence). The CDR3 sequence: CASSRASGRNEQFF. CDR3 DNA sequence: TGTGCCAGCAGCCGGGCTAGCGGGAGAAATGAGCAGTTCTTC.

This clonotype was counted many times. The rearrangement uses TRBV5-6 and TRBJ2-7; no reliable D call. This CDR3 is 14 amino acids long. Looked up from germline, CDR1 is SGHDT and CDR2 is YYEEEE. The V gene lost 1 base and the J gene lost 2 bases, with 10 bases spanning the gap. The CDR3 DNA reads as TGTGCCAGCAGCTTGCTCGGATTAACCTACGAGCAGTACTTC. Encoded protein: CASSLLGLTYEQYF.

This clonotype was counted ten times or more. The J gene is TRBJ1-1, the V gene TRBV5-1; D possibly corresponds to TRBD1 (6 bases). V was trimmed by 3 bases and J by 0 bases, leaving 12 bases between them. Looked up from germline, CDR1 is SGHRS and CDR2 is YFSETQ. CDR3 length equals 15 residues. The CDR3 loop is CASSSPRGLNTEAFF. The CDR3 bases are TGCGCCAGCAGCTCTCCCAGGGGCTTGAACACTGAAGCTTTCTTT.

In this sample, this clonotype turned up many times. This chain uses TRBV5-1 with TRBJ1-2, with D unresolved. V gave up 1 base and J gave up 4 bases, with 8 bases separating them. This CDR3 is built from 13 residues. Germline V lookup: CDR1 SGHRS, CDR2 YFSETQ. The DNA of the CDR3 is TGCGCCAGCAGCTTGTCGGGTAGCTATGGCTACACCTTC. Its protein is CASSLSGSYGYTF.

This clonotype was picked up a small number of times. The rearrangement links TRBV30 to TRBJ1-2; no reliable D call. CDR3 length: 15 residues. Germline V lookup: CDR1 GTSNPN, CDR2 SVGIG (reference sequence). Trimming stripped 2 bases from V and 3 bases from J, with 16 bases between. As DNA, the CDR3 is TGTGCCTGGAGTACCCTCCCCCGGGGAGACTATGGCTACACCTTC. Translation: CAWSTLPRGDYGYTF.

On this clonotype: This may come from a read error, since a much larger clone is one base off. This sequence joins TRBV29-1 and TRBJ2-7, with D possibly being TRBD1 or TRBD2 (5 bases each). CDR3 length: 13 amino acids. The germline gives CDR1 SQVTM, CDR2 ANQGSEA. V was pared by 2 bases and J by 2 bases, with 10 bases between. CDR3 in DNA: TGCAGCGTTGAAAAGGGACCAACCTACGAGCAGTACTTC. It translates to CSVEKGPTYEQYF.

This clonotype was counted many times. This chain joins TRBV7-9 and TRBJ1-1; D is uncertain. V gave up 1 base and J gave up 4 bases, with 13 bases separating them. The CDR3 is 15 amino acids. The germline V gene encodes CDR1 SEHNR and CDR2 FQNEAQ (reference sequence). This CDR3 is CASSLDGTSVTEAFF. The CDR3 nucleotides are TGTGCCAGCAGCTTAGATGGTACTTCGGTCACTGAAGCTTTCTTT.

This chain connects TRBV5-5 to TRBJ2-5, with D possibly being TRBD1 or TRBD2 (5 bases each). Germline-derived CDR1 and CDR2 are SGHKS and YYEKEE (reference sequence). Trimming cost V 0 bases and J 5 bases, with 14 bases left between them. The CDR3 totals 15 residues. The CDR3 DNA sequence: TGTGCCAGCAGCTTGGTAGAGGGGCTCGATGAGACCCAGTACTTC. This sequence encodes CASSLVEGLDETQYF.

This clonotype showed up many times. The rearrangement uses TRBV20-1 and TRBJ2-7; D gene unclear. Germline CDR1 and CDR2: DFQATT and SNEGSKA (reference sequence). This CDR3 spans 15 amino acids. V was pared by 1 base and J by 2 bases, with 15 bases between. CDR3: CSARAPEMTTYEQYF. The CDR3 DNA is TGCAGTGCTAGAGCCCCGGAGATGACCACCTACGAGCAGTACTTC.

This clonotype was seen a handful of times. The CDR3 DNA reads TGTGCCAGCACCTGGACAGGAAGCTCCTACAATGAGCAGTTCTTC. It translates to CASTWTGSSYNEQFF. The chain employs TRBV7-2 and TRBJ2-1; TRBD1 matches 7 bases. Germline trimming cut 7 bases from V and 0 bases from J; bases unmatched to any gene: 6. CDR1 and CDR2 from the germline V gene are SGHTA and FQGNSA. This CDR3 contains 15 residues.

About this clonotype: This may arise from a read error, as a much more abundant clone is one base away. V usage is TRBV7-9 and J usage is TRBJ2-7; TRBD2 might be the D (5 bases). Deletions cut 5 bases from V and 10 bases from J, with 12 bases between. The CDR3 runs to 11 residues. Germline V gene data show CDR1 as SEHNR and CDR2 as FQNEAQ (reference sequence). Here the CDR3 reads CASSPSLGQYF. CDR3 DNA: TGTGCCAGCAGCCCTAGCCTAGGCCAGTACTTC. Looking up the rest from reference TRBV7-9 and TRBJ2-7 gives the full variable domain: DTGVSQNPRHKITKRGQNVTFRCDPISEHNRLYWYRQTLGQGPEFLTYFQNEAQLEKSRLLSDRFSAERPKGSFSTLEIQRTEQGDSAMYLCASSPSLGQYFGPGTRLTVT.

This clonotype was observed many times. V gene TRBV5-6 combines with J gene TRBJ2-1; TRBD2 might be the D (5 bases). The CDR3 length is 15 residues. The V and J ends lost 0 bases and 4 bases respectively, with 11 bases between them. Germline CDR1 reads SGHDT; CDR2 reads YYEEEE. Here the CDR3 reads CASSLGLAVYNEQFF. The CDR3 coding sequence is TGTGCCAGCAGCTTGGGGCTAGCAGTATACAATGAGCAGTTCTTC.

The gene calls are TRBV19 and TRBJ1-4; no reliable D call. Germline V lookup: CDR1 LNHDA, CDR2 SQIVND (reference sequence). Trimming left V 3 bases short and J 5 bases short, with 16 bases between. This CDR3 has 16 amino acids. The CDR3 bases are TGTGCCAGTAGTATGGATCTAGGCGGTACCAATGAAAAACTGTTTTTT. This translates into CASSMDLGGTNEKLFF.

V gene TRBV20-1 combines with J gene TRBJ2-7; TRBD2 is a possible D gene (6 bases). Trimming cost V 3 bases and J 2 bases, with 17 bases left between them. The CDR3 contains 15 residues. Germline V gene sequence: CDR1 DFQATT, CDR2 SNEGSKA (reference sequence). In DNA form, the CDR3 reads TGCAGTGCTAGGGAGGGGAGTAGCGGAGCCTACGAGCAGTACTTC. Translated, it gives CSAREGSSGAYEQYF.

This clonotype has a handful of counts. The chain joins TRBV4-3 to TRBJ2-7, with D possibly being TRBD1 or TRBD2 (5 bases each). CDR3 size: 14 residues. Trimming took 1 base from V and 2 from J, leaving 9 bases between them. Per the germline V gene, CDR1 is LGHNA and CDR2 is YSLEER. The CDR3 is CASSQVTGPYEQYF. CDR3 DNA: TGCGCCAGCAGCCAAGTCACGGGACCCTACGAGCAGTACTTC.

This clonotype was recorded a few times. The CDR3 protein is CSARRGDSYNEQFF. CDR3 sequence (DNA): TGCAGTGCCCGGCGCGGGGACTCCTACAATGAGCAGTTCTTC. This chain uses TRBV20-1 with TRBJ2-1; a weak D match, TRBD2 (6 bases). The CDR3 runs to 14 residues. Germline assignment: CDR1 DFQATT and CDR2 SNEGSKA (reference sequence). V lost 6 bases, J lost 0 bases, and 12 bases lay in between.

This clonotype came up many times. The chain uses TRBV5-1 and TRBJ2-7; a weak D match, TRBD2 (7 bases). Germline assignment: CDR1 SGHRS and CDR2 YFSETQ. Trimming cost V 2 bases and J 3 bases, with 24 bases left between them. The CDR3 totals 18 residues. Here the CDR3 reads CASSLSSGGRVRSYEQYF. The CDR3 coding sequence is TGCGCCAGCAGCTTATCTTCCGGGGGGCGAGTTAGAAGCTACGAGCAGTACTTC.

This clonotype was recorded at least ten times. The rearrangement joins TRBV7-2 to TRBJ1-1; D perhaps matches TRBD1 (5 bases). There are 15 residues in the CDR3. CDR1 and CDR2 (germline): SGHTA, FQGNSA. V was shortened by 5 bases and J by 0 bases, with 13 bases between the two germline ends. The CDR3 region is CASSRMTEMNTEAFF. DNA for the CDR3: TGTGCCAGCAGCCGGATGACAGAGATGAACACTGAAGCTTTCTTT. Together with reference TRBV7-2 and TRBJ1-1, the CDR3 gives the full variable domain: GAGVSQSPSNKVTEKGKDVELRCDPISGHTALYWYRQSLGQGLEFLIYFQGNSAPDKSGLPSDRFSAERTGGSVSTLTIQRTQQEDSAVYLCASSRMTEMNTEAFFGQGTRLTVV.